The next 28 T cell receptor beta chains were all read from a single sample in a study of blood T cell repertoires in COVID-19. Using immunoSEQ multiplex PCR, the repertoire was profiled, and TCRdb retains in-frame clones only, with some absent. This table holds about 210,000 clones, approximately 86% found once. Sequencing was done on a sample of PBMCs or T cells enriched from blood (not recorded which). The receptor source for this set is a woman in her 30s who had been exposed to COVID-19.

The V call is TRBV5-1, the J call TRBJ1-3, with 10 bases aligning to TRBD1. V shed 3 bases, J shed 5 bases, and the junction held 5 bases outside the gene matches. The CDR3 is 15 residues long. The V gene's germline CDR1 is SGHRS and CDR2 YFSETQ. DNA for the CDR3: TGCGCCAGCAGCTGGGGGACAGGGGAGAGAAACACCATATATTTT. Its translation: CASSWGTGERNTIYF.

This rearrangement joins TRBV30 to TRBJ1-1; D perhaps matches TRBD1 (5 bases). The germline V and J ends were trimmed by 8 bases and 1 base, with 17 bases remaining between them. Germline V gene lookup returns CDR1 GTSNPN and CDR2 SVGIG (reference sequence). The CDR3 extends over 14 amino acids. CDR3 DNA sequence: TGTGCCCGAGAACCGGAAGGGGCGAACACTGAAGCTTTCTTT. This translates into CAREPEGANTEAFF. The whole variable domain, filled in from reference TRBV30 and TRBJ1-1, reads SQTIHQWPATLVQPVGSPLSLECTVEGTSNPNLYWYRQAAGRGLQLLFYSVGIGQISSEVPQNLSASRPQDRQFILSSKKLLLSDSGFYLCAREPEGANTEAFFGQGTRLTVV.

V gene TRBV28 combines with J gene TRBJ2-3, with 7 bases that match TRBD1. CDR1 and CDR2 (germline): MDHEN, SYDVKM. CDR3 length: 13 amino acids. Trimming took 5 bases from V and 4 from J; bases not matched to a gene: 3. The CDR3 loop reads CASSRQGADTQYF. In DNA, the CDR3 is TGTGCCAGCAGTAGACAGGGTGCAGATACGCAGTATTTT.

This clone was seen a few times. This chain uses TRBV3-1 (or the pseudogene TRBV3-2) with TRBJ1-4; 7 bases are a match to TRBD1. Germline-derived CDR1 and CDR2 are LGHDT and YNNKEL (reference sequence). Unmatched junction bases numbered 9, after V lost 3 bases and J lost 8 bases. CDR3 length: 15 amino acids. The DNA for the CDR3 is TGTGCCAGCAGCCACCGACAGGGAGGATACGAAAAACTGTTTTTT. This sequence encodes CASSHRQGGYEKLFF.

This clone was observed many times. The chain joins TRBV7-9 to TRBJ1-5; no clear D gene. The CDR3 length is 14 residues. CDR1 and CDR2 (germline): SEHNR, FQNEAQ (reference sequence). V gave up 5 bases and J gave up 4 bases, with 12 bases separating them. CDR3: CASSLLRTNQPQHF. CDR3 coding DNA: TGTGCCAGCAGCCTCCTTCGCACTAATCAGCCCCAGCATTTT.

Here the CDR3 reads CASSEGTGANEKLFF. CDR3 DNA sequence: TGTGCCAGCAGTGAGGGGACAGGCGCTAATGAAAAACTGTTTTTT. J is TRBJ1-4 and V is TRBV2, with TRBD1 matching 8 bases. CDR1 and CDR2 (germline): SNHLY, FYNNEI. V dropped 3 bases and J dropped 3; count of bases not matched to a gene: 3. The CDR3 runs 15 residues.

The rearrangement uses TRBV9 and TRBJ2-1; D unresolved. The V end lost 0 bases, the J end lost 0 bases, and 7 bases lay between the germline ends. Germline values: CDR1 SGDLS, CDR2 YYNGEE. The CDR3 has 15 residues. Here the CDR3 reads CASSVDPGSYNEQFF. DNA for the CDR3: TGTGCCAGCAGCGTAGATCCCGGCTCCTACAATGAGCAGTTCTTC.

This clone was seen a single time. The chain recombines TRBV19 with TRBJ1-6, with 11 positions matching TRBD1. With V trimmed by 5 bases and J by 10 bases, 7 bases remained unmatched. CDR3 length: 15 amino acids. Germline lookup yields CDR1 LNHDA and CDR2 SQIVND (reference sequence). This CDR3 reads CASSRTGGAESPLHF. CDR3 nucleotides: TGTGCCAGTAGTCGGACAGGGGGCGCGGAGTCACCCCTCCACTTT.

The rearrangement joins TRBV13 to TRBJ1-6; 9 positions agree with TRBD1. The trim removed 0 bases at V and 6 bases at J, leaving 3 bases unmatched. Germline V gene data show CDR1 as PRHDT and CDR2 as FYEKMQ (reference sequence). This CDR3 has 16 residues. CDR3 sequence: CASSLGQGAVNSPLHF. The CDR3 DNA is TGTGCCAGCAGCTTAGGACAGGGGGCGGTTAATTCACCCCTCCACTTT.

This chain's CDR3 is CASSPSGNTIYF. The CDR3 coding sequence is TGTGCCAGCAGCCCGTCTGGAAACACCATATATTTT. The rearrangement joins TRBV3-1 (or the pseudogene TRBV3-2) to TRBJ1-3; D is unresolved. This CDR3 is 12 amino acids long. Trimming cost V 4 bases and J 1 base, with 2 bases left between them. Looked up from germline, CDR1 is LGHDT and CDR2 is YNNKEL (reference sequence).

This chain joins TRBV7-6 and TRBJ1-5; tentatively, D is TRBD1 (6 bases). In germline, CDR1 is SGHVS, CDR2 FNYEAQ. CDR3 length equals 15 residues. The V gene lost 2 bases and the J gene lost 6 bases, with 14 bases spanning the gap. CDR3 sequence reads: CASSLREGGTQPQHF. CDR3 coding DNA: TGTGCCAGCAGCTTAAGGGAGGGGGGCACTCAGCCCCAGCATTTT.

The chain combines TRBV9 with TRBJ2-2, with TRBD1 matching 8 bases. This CDR3 spans 16 amino acids. After removal of 2 bases from V and 4 bases from J, the junction contained 7 bases not matched to a gene. Germline V gene data show CDR1 as SGDLS and CDR2 as YYNGEE. Written as DNA, the CDR3 is TGTGCCAGCAGCGTCAGGGGGCCCTATATCACCGGGGAGCTGTTTTTT. This encodes CASSVRGPYITGELFF.

The genes are TRBV3-1 (or the pseudogene TRBV3-2) and TRBJ2-3; 14 positions match TRBD2. The V and J ends lost 4 bases and 3 bases, in that order; junction bases with no gene match: 9. The CDR3 has 18 amino acids. From germline, CDR1 is LGHDT and CDR2 YNNKEL (reference sequence). CDR3 sequence reads: CASSRTRLAGGLTDTQYF. The CDR3 coding sequence is TGTGCCAGCAGCCGAACGCGACTAGCGGGGGGGTTAACAGATACGCAGTATTTT.

The genes are TRBV2 and TRBJ2-5; D is possibly TRBD2 (6 bases). The CDR3 is 14 residues long. V was trimmed by 4 bases and J by 4 bases, leaving 13 bases between them. Germline lookup yields CDR1 SNHLY and CDR2 FYNNEI. The CDR3 sequence: CASSGAGRPETQYF. Here the CDR3 DNA reads TGTGCCAGCAGTGGCGCGGGGAGGCCAGAGACCCAGTACTTC.

This chain links TRBV10-2 with TRBJ2-3, with 12 bases aligning to TRBD2. Germline CDR1 is WSHSY and CDR2 is SAAADI. The CDR3 extends over 16 amino acids. V was pared by 10 bases and J by 2 bases, with 10 bases of the junction left unmatched. Here the CDR3 reads CAISGLAGSITDTQYF. The CDR3 DNA reads as TGCGCCATCTCAGGACTAGCGGGGTCAATCACAGATACGCAGTATTTT.

The gene calls are TRBV19 and TRBJ1-2; 8 bases map to TRBD1. The germline V gene encodes CDR1 LNHDA and CDR2 SQIVND (reference sequence). The CDR3 spans 15 residues. Trimming removed 8 bases from V and 7 bases from J; junction bases left unmatched: 15. Here the CDR3 reads CASGDRRGQVGGYTF. The CDR3 DNA reads as TGTGCCAGTGGTGACCGGAGGGGACAGGTTGGTGGCTACACCTTC.

J is TRBJ1-2 and V is TRBV3-1 (or the pseudogene TRBV3-2); TRBD1 might be the D (6 bases). Trimming cost V 1 base and J 0 bases, with 12 bases left between them. Germline CDR1 is LGHDT and CDR2 is YNNKEL (reference sequence). The CDR3 extends over 16 amino acids. The CDR3 region has the DNA TGTGCCAGCAGCCAAGCCAGGGGCGAAGCTAACTATGGCTACACCTTC. Its translation: CASSQARGEANYGYTF.

This chain connects TRBV30 to TRBJ2-7; 10 positions match TRBD2. Germline CDR1 GTSNPN, CDR2 SVGIG (reference sequence). With 2 bases clipped from V and 3 bases from J, the junction kept 4 bases outside the gene matches. There are 14 residues in the CDR3. Written as DNA, the CDR3 is TGTGCCTGGAGTCCCCTAGCGGGAGACTACGAGCAGTACTTC. Residues: CAWSPLAGDYEQYF.

This clone was counted a single time. This rearrangement joins TRBV7-2 to TRBJ2-5; 8 bases fit TRBD1. Germline V CDR1 and CDR2: SGHTA, FQGNSA. The CDR3 has 15 amino acids. J was trimmed by 1 base and V by 6 bases; bases with no gene match: 7. The CDR3 bases are TGTGCCAGCAGACTTGACAGGGGCCCCCAAGAGACCCAGTACTTC. Its protein is CASRLDRGPQETQYF.

In its sample, this clone was seen once. The chain carries TRBV5-1 and TRBJ1-1; 10 bases map to TRBD1. The CDR3 spans 16 residues. CDR1 SGHRS and CDR2 YFSETQ come from the germline V gene. Trimming took 4 bases from V and 5 from J; bases not matched to a gene: 11. CDR3: CASSRGTGDGETEAFF. The CDR3, as DNA: TGCGCCAGCAGCCGCGGGACAGGGGACGGGGAGACTGAAGCTTTCTTT.

The chain has TRBV9 and TRBJ2-1, with D tentatively TRBD2 (7 bases). Trimming left V 4 bases short and J 4 bases short, with 21 bases between. The germline V gene has CDR1 SGDLS and CDR2 YYNGEE. This CDR3 has 17 residues. The CDR3 coding sequence is TGTGCCAGCAGCCCACAAGGGGGGGGGAATATGTACAATGAGCAGTTCTTC. Translation: CASSPQGGGNMYNEQFF.

J is TRBJ1-6 and V is TRBV3-1 (or the pseudogene TRBV3-2), with 8 nucleotides matching TRBD1. The CDR3 is made up of 18 amino acids. V lost 0 bases, J lost 7 bases, and 11 bases stayed unmatched. Germline lookup yields CDR1 LGHDT and CDR2 YNNKEL (reference sequence). In nucleotides, the CDR3 is TGTGCCAGCAGCCAAGAGAGGACAGGGAGAGAGAGGAATTCACCCCTCCACTTT. It codes for CASSQERTGRERNSPLHF.

Only a few counts were recorded for this clone. This chain joins TRBV3-1 (or the pseudogene TRBV3-2) and TRBJ1-6; no clear D. The germline V and J ends were trimmed by 4 bases and 11 bases, with 9 bases remaining between them. CDR1 is LGHDT, CDR2 YNNKEL, per germline (reference sequence). The CDR3 loop spans 12 amino acids. The CDR3 region has the DNA TGTGCCAGCAGCCTACTGTACGCACCCCTCCACTTT. Its translation is CASSLLYAPLHF.

The chain couples TRBV2 to TRBJ2-3; 13 positions match TRBD2. CDR1 SNHLY and CDR2 FYNNEI come from the germline V gene. The CDR3 sequence is 13 residues long. Unmatched junction bases numbered 8, after V lost 5 bases and J lost 15 bases. The CDR3 nucleotides read TGTGCCAGCAGTTCTCCCGGGACTAGCGGGGTCTATTTT. It codes for CASSSPGTSGVYF.

The chain is built from TRBV9 and TRBJ2-7, with a tentative D call TRBD2 (6 bases). Deletions cut 0 bases from V and 1 base from J, with 14 bases between. The germline V gene encodes CDR1 SGDLS and CDR2 YYNGEE. CDR3 length equals 16 residues. CDR3 amino acids: CASSVVGEAGSYEQYF. Here the CDR3 DNA reads TGTGCCAGCAGCGTAGTGGGGGAGGCAGGGTCCTACGAGCAGTACTTC.

The J gene is TRBJ1-2, the V gene TRBV10-3; TRBD1 agrees at 7 bases. Per the germline V gene, CDR1 is ENHRY and CDR2 is SYGVKD. The junction had 5 bases not matched to a gene; V was cut back by 2 bases and J by 8 bases. This CDR3 comprises 13 residues. The CDR3: CAISEDRVQGYTF. The CDR3 coding sequence is TGTGCCATCAGTGAGGACAGGGTGCAGGGCTACACCTTC.

The J gene is TRBJ1-1, the V gene TRBV6-5; 8 bases are shared with TRBD1. Germline trimming cut 7 bases from V and 3 bases from J; bases unmatched to any gene: 7. The CDR3 covers 14 residues. The germline V gene encodes CDR1 MNHEY and CDR2 SVGAGI. DNA for the CDR3: TGTGCCAGCAAACGGACAGGGACCTACACTGAAGCTTTCTTT. Amino acid sequence: CASKRTGTYTEAFF.

The V call is TRBV11-2, the J call TRBJ1-2; D is perhaps TRBD1 (6 bases). Trimming took off 2 bases at V and 5 bases at J, with 15 bases between the two ends. The CDR3 is made up of 15 amino acids. Per germline, CDR1 SGHAT and CDR2 FQNNGV. The CDR3 sequence is CASSLSDDTGYGYTF. The DNA for the CDR3 is TGTGCCAGCAGCTTATCCGATGACACAGGGTATGGCTACACCTTC.